The clone carrying this T cell receptor (beta chain) has at least ten counts. The antigen remains unidentified. RNA transcripts provided the source from which TCR beta CDR3 regions were amplified. Primed by the HTBI set, a first-round RT-PCR was run on the TCR CDR3. In TCRdb, the multiplex PCR reads were re-called with MiXCR into one record per CDR3 protein. The top ten hold about 38% of the sample, which has 350,000 to 400,000 distinct CDR3 sequences, around a sixth seen once. The data stem from a study of T cells in Graves' hyperthyroidism and ophthalmopathy. V lost 6 bases, J lost 2 bases, and 10 bases lay in between. This CDR3 spans 12 amino acids. Germline CDR1 reads DFQATT; CDR2 reads SNEGSKA (reference sequence). Study-wide results and caveats: Most thyroid clonotypes with frequency above 0.001 were detected in blood.

Patients showing uncontrolled infection, other autoimmune disease, pregnancy or lactation were ineligible. Together with thyroid ultrasound, orbital computed tomography, serum thyroxine and TRAb, clinical symptoms were used for diagnoses. PBMCs were derived from 9.5 to 10 ml fresh peripheral blood. The rearrangement joins TRBV20-1 to TRBJ2-5; D remains unclear. The source of this sequence is a man younger than 30 with Graves' ophthalmopathy. Sequenced input: blood. Here the CDR3 DNA reads TGCAGTGCGCCGACCCAACAAGAGACCCAGTACTTC. Its translation: CSAPTQQETQYF.